Below, one T cell receptor beta chain is given with its context. It was genomic DNA that served as the template for profiling TCR beta VDJ and CDR3. MiXCR was run by TCRdb on the reads, yielding one entry per CDR3 protein. The table records about 180,000 distinct CDR3 sequences, about half of them present only once. V dropped 0 bases and J dropped 2 bases, with 13 bases sitting between them. The CDR3 runs 15 residues. Per germline, CDR1 DFQATT and CDR2 SNEGSKA (reference sequence). The sample is drawn from a study of CD8+CD57+ T cells in acquired aplastic anemia. Only patients with CD8+CD57+ cell expansion on flow cytometry were chosen for sequencing.

This TCR came from a human donor with aplastic anemia. Sequenced input: sorted CD4+, CD8+, or CD8+CD57+ T cells (not recorded which) from PBMCs. The chain is built from TRBV20-1 and TRBJ1-1; unclear D gene. CDR3 in amino acids: CSARDAMGSNTEAFF. The DNA of the CDR3 is TGCAGTGCTAGAGATGCTATGGGCAGTAACACTGAAGCTTTCTTT.